The rows below give T cell receptor beta chains drawn from one sample of a study of control samples from healthy donors and cancer patients. The protocol was immunoSEQ multiplex PCR, while the TCRdb copy is restricted to in-frame clones and leaves out a portion. The profile shows under 150,000 clones, 85% to 95% of them singletons. The sequencing input was PBMCs. Receptor source: a man in his fifties with head and neck cancer. Both conserved end residues are trimmed from each CDR3. The D gene is left open where the match is weak. The size field is filled for only some rows; it gives once, few, many or a size class.

v_gene: TRBV7-9; d_gene: -; abundance: -; CDR3aa: ASSGLQETQY
v_gene: TRBV5-1; d_gene: TRBD2; abundance: -; CDR3aa: ASSRVGGSLQETQY
v_gene: TRBV6-4; d_gene: TRBD2; abundance: few; CDR3aa: ASSESASGGTGELF
v_gene: TRBV7-2; d_gene: -; abundance: -; CDR3aa: ASSPGGAQETQY
v_gene: TRBV2; d_gene: -; abundance: -; CDR3aa: ASSYTAPGELF
v_gene: TRBV28; d_gene: TRBD1; abundance: -; CDR3aa: ASSPDRGLGQPQH
v_gene: TRBV6-5; d_gene: TRBD1; abundance: -; CDR3aa: ASSYRTGGSPLH
v_gene: TRBV7-2; d_gene: -; abundance: -; CDR3aa: ASSLATESPLH
v_gene: TRBV4-1; d_gene: -; abundance: -; CDR3aa: ASSPGTSTDTQY
v_gene: TRBV4-1; d_gene: -; abundance: few; CDR3aa: ASSQPQVLVGTEAF
v_gene: TRBV7-2; d_gene: -; abundance: -; CDR3aa: ASSLAGPQETQY
v_gene: TRBV21-1; d_gene: -; abundance: -; CDR3aa: ASSPWTGRSYNEQF
v_gene: TRBV5-1; d_gene: TRBD2; abundance: -; CDR3aa: ASSRWGGATNTGELF
v_gene: TRBV5-1; d_gene: TRBD2; abundance: -; CDR3aa: ASSGLWGGGSTDTQY
v_gene: TRBV18; d_gene: -; abundance: -; CDR3aa: ASSLNEGTTEAF
v_gene: TRBV7-9; d_gene: -; abundance: -; CDR3aa: ASSLVGGSAYEQY
v_gene: TRBV5-1; d_gene: TRBD1; abundance: -; CDR3aa: ASSQGQAYSPLH
v_gene: TRBV15; d_gene: -; abundance: -; CDR3aa: ATKGQGNQPQH
v_gene: TRBV6-5; d_gene: -; abundance: -; CDR3aa: ASKEWGGGQPQH
v_gene: TRBV6-5; d_gene: TRBD2; abundance: -; CDR3aa: ASSYPVSGGKNEQF
v_gene: TRBV19; d_gene: -; abundance: -; CDR3aa: ASNGGANTGELF
v_gene: TRBV19; d_gene: TRBD2; abundance: once; CDR3aa: ASSIGAGGRDTQY
v_gene: TRBV12-3/TRBV12-4; d_gene: TRBD1; abundance: -; CDR3aa: ASTPTGNEKLF
v_gene: TRBV6-5; d_gene: -; abundance: -; CDR3aa: ASNGLATDTQY
v_gene: TRBV7-3; d_gene: -; abundance: -; CDR3aa: ASSFKGDGYGYT
v_gene: TRBV5-1; d_gene: -; abundance: -; CDR3aa: ASSLAPGESYNSPLH
v_gene: TRBV5-1; d_gene: -; abundance: -; CDR3aa: ASSLAQSSYNSPLH
v_gene: TRBV27; d_gene: TRBD1; abundance: -; CDR3aa: ASGRQGRETQY
v_gene: TRBV29-1; d_gene: TRBD1; abundance: -; CDR3aa: SVDATGSSGNTIY
v_gene: TRBV19; d_gene: TRBD1; abundance: once; CDR3aa: ASRGQGVQNT
v_gene: TRBV6-2/TRBV6-3; d_gene: -; abundance: -; CDR3aa: ASSYSKGGTNEKLF
v_gene: TRBV4-2; d_gene: TRBD2; abundance: -; CDR3aa: ASEAGGPDTQY
v_gene: TRBV5-6; d_gene: -; abundance: -; CDR3aa: ASSSGNQPQH
v_gene: TRBV13; d_gene: -; abundance: -; CDR3aa: ASSLGAGPVYEQY
v_gene: TRBV9; d_gene: TRBD2; abundance: once; CDR3aa: ASSVGGLAGPQETQY
v_gene: TRBV13; d_gene: TRBD2; abundance: -; CDR3aa: ASSDLGRGYTDTQY
v_gene: TRBV7-9; d_gene: TRBD1; abundance: -; CDR3aa: ASSPDRARGYT
v_gene: TRBV6-5; d_gene: -; abundance: -; CDR3aa: ASSYSDSATDTQY
v_gene: TRBV3-1/TRBV3-2; d_gene: TRBD1; abundance: -; CDR3aa: ASSHGQGKWPQH